These 2 T cell receptor beta chains came from one sample sequenced in a study of CD8 T cells in ankylosing spondylitis. Study findings and constraints: The study identified a TCR beta motif of 7 or 8 highly homologous variants that appeared characteristic of ankylosing spondylitis blood.

TCRdb analysed the 5' RACE reads with MiXCR anew, one entry per CDR3 protein. The top ten clones hold over 0.9% of a sample with about 440,000 distinct CDR3 sequences, roughly 18% of them seen once. Their recognized antigens are unknown. The sequenced material came from blood, either unsorted or a sorted T cell fraction (not recorded which). These receptors all come from a male donor with ankylosing spondylitis.

The CDR3 nucleotides are TGCAGCGTCTGGGACAGGGGTTACACTGAAGCTTTCTTT. Translation gives CSVWDRGYTEAFF. The rearrangement uses TRBV29-1 and TRBJ1-1, with 10 bases fitting TRBD1. Germline-derived CDR1 and CDR2 are SQVTM and ANQGSEA. Trimming took 6 bases from V and 3 from J; bases not matched to a gene: 4. CDR3 length equals 13 residues.

This chain connects TRBV3-1 to TRBJ2-7, with D tentatively TRBD2 (5 bases). CDR1 and CDR2 (germline): LGHDT, YNNKEL (reference sequence). The CDR3 has 15 amino acids. Trimming shortened V by 1 base and J by 5 bases, and 15 bases separated the two germline ends. CDR3 protein: CASSQVGSVINEQYF. CDR3 coding DNA: TGTGCCAGCAGCCAAGTGGGTAGCGTCATAAACGAGCAGTACTTC.